The rows below give T cell receptor beta chains drawn from one sample of a study of radiotherapy plus CTLA-4 blockade in lung cancer. The method was immunoSEQ multiplex PCR; TCRdb's version includes in-frame clones alone and lacks a portion of them. The sample has 11,000 to 15,000 clones, around 87% seen once. This specimen consisted of peripheral blood, obtained from a patient treated with radiotherapy plus ipilimumab. The receptors were gathered from a human donor with non-small cell lung cancer that progressed on radiotherapy plus ipilimumab. Some clones in this sample may be carry-over from other donors' samples. CDR3s include the opening cysteine and the closing phenylalanine or tryptophan. Each record gives: J gene, D gene, V gene, clone size, CDR3 protein, CDR3 DNA. A D gene is named only where the DNA matches it firmly. Rows give clone size only sometimes, using once, few, many, or a class for an expanded clone.

TRBJ2-1 TRBD1 TRBV5-1 . CASSLTGVYEQFF TGCGCCAGCAGCTTGACAGGGGTTTATGAGCAGTTCTTC
TRBJ2-1 TRBD2 TRBV11-1 once CASSFLAGGHNEQFF TGTGCCAGCAGCTTTCTAGCGGGAGGACACAATGAGCAGTTCTTC
TRBJ2-7 . TRBV7-9 . CASSDRPYEQYF TGTGCCAGCAGCGACAGGCCCTACGAGCAGTACTTC
TRBJ2-7 . TRBV6-5 . CASTGGRGEQYF TGTGCCAGCACGGGGGGCCGTGGCGAGCAGTACTTC
TRBJ2-3 . TRBV7-8 . CASSPHAGTDTQYF TGTGCCAGCAGCCCCCACGCAGGGACAGATACGCAGTATTTT
TRBJ2-5 . TRBV7-9 . CASSFVVGGGETQYF TGTGCCAGCAGCTTCGTCGTTGGGGGAGGAGAGACCCAGTACTTC
TRBJ2-7 TRBD1 TRBV27 . CASRLDRDSYEQYF TGTGCCAGCAGACTTGACAGGGACTCCTACGAGCAGTACTTC
TRBJ2-1 TRBD2 TRBV27 . CASSQSRAGGEQFF TGTGCCAGCAGCCAAAGTCGAGCGGGGGGCGAGCAGTTCTTC
TRBJ2-1 TRBD2 TRBV5-6 . CASSWTSGSNNEQFF TGTGCCAGCAGTTGGACTAGCGGGAGTAACAATGAGCAGTTCTTC
TRBJ1-2 TRBD1 TRBV30 . CAWERDRGLYGYTF TGTGCCTGGGAACGGGACAGGGGCCTTTATGGCTACACCTTC
TRBJ1-1 TRBD1 TRBV7-3 . CASSPGGTEAFF TGTGCCAGCAGCCCAGGGGGCACTGAAGCTTTCTTT
TRBJ2-1 TRBD2 TRBV6-4 . CASSARLAGVNEQFF TGTGCCAGCAGTGCGAGACTAGCGGGAGTAAATGAGCAGTTCTTC
TRBJ2-6 TRBD1 TRBV9 . CASSIAGTGGQIPGANVLTF TGTGCCAGCAGTATCGCCGGGACAGGGGGCCAAATCCCTGGGGCCAACGTCCTGACTTTC
TRBJ2-1 . TRBV6-4 . CASSDKGGAAAEQFF TGTGCCAGCAGTGACAAGGGGGGGGCTGCGGCTGAGCAGTTCTTC
TRBJ1-6 . TRBV6-4 few CASSDSGFSPLHF TGTGCCAGCAGTGATTCAGGGTTTTCACCCCTCCACTTT
TRBJ2-7 TRBD1 TRBV11-2 . CASGTGAYEQYF TGTGCCAGCGGCACAGGGGCCTACGAGCAGTACTTC
TRBJ2-5 TRBD2 TRBV14 . CASSQEPGLAERLETQYF TGTGCCAGCAGCCAAGAACCGGGACTAGCGGAGAGGTTGGAGACCCAGTACTTC
TRBJ2-7 TRBD1 TRBV7-8 . CASSLVTGEYEQYF TGTGCCAGCAGCTTAGTTACAGGGGAATACGAGCAGTACTTC
TRBJ2-2 . TRBV6-4 few CASSDSGTGELFF TGTGCCAGCAGTGACTCCGGGACCGGGGAGCTGTTTTTT
TRBJ2-1 TRBD2 TRBV18 . CASSPPSGGRYNEQFF TGTGCCAGCTCACCACCCAGCGGGGGACGTTACAATGAGCAGTTCTTC
TRBJ1-5 TRBD1 TRBV6-4 once CASSDSTGADEWWPQHF TGTGCCAGCAGTGACTCTACAGGGGCCGACGAATGGTGGCCCCAGCATTTT
TRBJ2-3 . TRBV29-1 . CSVVTSSTDTQYF TGCAGCGTTGTGACAAGTAGCACAGATACGCAGTATTTT
TRBJ1-2 . TRBV7-2 . CASSFTQNYGYTF TGTGCCAGCAGCTTTACACAGAACTATGGCTACACCTTC
TRBJ2-1 . TRBV2 . CASSVFGEQFF TGTGCCAGCAGTGTGTTCGGTGAGCAGTTCTTC
TRBJ1-2 . TRBV6-1 . CASSEAKPYGYTF TGTGCCAGCAGTGAAGCCAAGCCCTATGGCTACACCTTC
TRBJ2-3 TRBD2 TRBV6-1 once CASSEAAGGQQDTQYF TGTGCCAGCAGTGAAGCAGCGGGGGGGCAACAAGATACGCAGTATTTT
TRBJ2-2 . TRBV7-8 . CASSQQGDAGELFF TGTGCCAGCAGCCAACAGGGAGACGCCGGGGAGCTGTTTTTT
TRBJ2-7 . TRBV11-2 . CASSLSPGLNEQYF TGTGCCAGCAGCTTAAGTCCGGGTTTAAACGAGCAGTACTTC
TRBJ1-2 TRBD1 TRBV4-1 once CASSRDSDYGYTF TGCGCCAGCAGTCGGGACAGCGACTATGGCTACACCTTC
TRBJ2-2 . TRBV5-1 . CASRNFRGTGELFF TGCGCCAGCAGGAATTTTAGGGGGACCGGGGAGCTGTTTTTT
TRBJ2-1 . TRBV7-2 . CASSLSQAQFF TGTGCCAGCAGCTTGAGTCAGGCACAGTTCTTC
TRBJ2-7 TRBD2 TRBV6-1 . CASSEGRRGGLYEQYF TGTGCCAGCAGTGAAGGTCGGCGGGGGGGCCTCTACGAGCAGTACTTC
TRBJ2-2 . TRBV13 . CASRVLASTGELFF TGTGCCAGCAGAGTTTTAGCGTCCACCGGGGAGCTGTTTTTT
TRBJ1-4 . TRBV5-1 . CASSLVGQAGEKLFF TGCGCCAGCAGCTTGGTCGGCCAGGCGGGTGAAAAACTGTTTTTT
TRBJ2-7 TRBD2 TRBV27 once CASSQRLAASYEQYF TGTGCCAGCAGTCAACGACTAGCGGCTTCCTACGAGCAGTACTTC
TRBJ2-3 TRBD2 TRBV29-1 . CSEGGLGADTQYF TGCAGCGAAGGGGGACTAGGAGCAGATACGCAGTATTTT
TRBJ2-3 TRBD1 TRBV6-5 . CASSFQGADGTQYF TGTGCCAGCAGTTTTCAGGGGGCTGATGGTACGCAGTATTTT
TRBJ2-1 . TRBV5-1 . CASSETWEEQFF TGCGCCAGCAGCGAAACATGGGAGGAGCAGTTCTTC
TRBJ2-1 . TRBV15 . CATSRDIGGPIEQFF TGTGCCACCAGCAGAGATATCGGGGGGCCCATTGAGCAGTTCTTC
TRBJ2-3 TRBD2 TRBV5-4 . CASSSGLAGITDTQYF TGTGCCAGCAGCTCCGGACTAGCGGGAATCACAGATACGCAGTATTTT
TRBJ1-3 TRBD1 TRBV19 once CASILPGQYSGNTIYF TGTGCCAGTATCCTACCGGGACAGTATTCCGGAAACACCATATATTTT
TRBJ2-1 TRBD2 TRBV23-1 . CASSQPPLFPGLGAMGSYNEQFF TGCGCCAGCAGTCAACCCCCTTTATTTCCGGGACTAGGGGCTATGGGCTCCTACAATGAGCAGTTCTTC
TRBJ2-7 . TRBV5-1 . CASSSGTRIHEQYF TGCGCCAGCAGCTCGGGAACTAGAATTCACGAGCAGTACTTC
TRBJ2-7 TRBD2 TRBV2 . CASSTGLAYEQYF TGTGCCAGCAGTACTGGACTAGCTTACGAGCAGTACTTC
TRBJ1-2 . TRBV7-8 . CASSLAFDGYTF TGTGCCAGCAGCTTAGCATTCGATGGCTACACCTTC
TRBJ2-7 . TRBV29-1 . CSVGSQGPYEQYF TGCAGCGTTGGGTCACAGGGACCCTACGAGCAGTACTTC
TRBJ2-5 . TRBV2 . CASSVKETQYF TGTGCCAGCAGTGTTAAAGAGACCCAGTACTTC
TRBJ1-5 TRBD1 TRBV10-3 . CAISEGGTGSYQPQHF TGTGCCATCAGTGAAGGGGGGACAGGGAGTTATCAGCCCCAGCATTTT
TRBJ2-7 . TRBV6-6 . CASSYDGAPSYEQYF TGTGCCAGCAGTTACGATGGGGCCCCGTCCTACGAGCAGTACTTC
TRBJ2-5 . TRBV5-1 once CASSKNYRDSVETQYF TGCGCCAGCAGCAAAAATTATCGGGACTCGGTGGAGACCCAGTACTTC
TRBJ2-1 . TRBV7-9 few CASSLTRSSYNEQFF TGTGCCAGCAGCTTAACCCGGAGCTCCTACAATGAGCAGTTCTTC
TRBJ1-4 . TRBV18 . CASSPGTLEEKLFF TGTGCCAGCTCACCCGGGACATTGGAGGAAAAACTGTTTTTT
TRBJ2-4 . TRBV27 . CASSLRGKDIQYF TGTGCCAGCAGTTTAAGAGGGAAGGACATTCAGTACTTC
TRBJ1-2 . TRBV5-6 few CASSLKNRDHGYTF TGTGCCAGCAGCTTGAAGAACAGGGATCACGGCTACACCTTC